This entry features one T cell receptor beta chain sequence. Original data processing: Amplification from reference gene primers served as the basis for estimated nucleated cell counts. Measured with immunoSEQ multiplex PCR; TCRdb has only the in-frame clones, and not every one. V and J calls and clone size come straight from that table; D and trimming were deduced from the DNA. Of roughly 34,000 clones detected, 90% appear once; the ten largest clones hold about 39%. This entry comes from a study of blood T cell repertoires in COVID-19. Study-level background: Acute-phase and convalescent COVID-19 samples originated in the United States, Italy and Spain. T cells, B-cell-depleted T cells, or PBMCs provided the cDNA or gDNA that served as material.

The CDR3 runs to 13 residues. Germline values: CDR1 MNHEY, CDR2 SVGAGI. With 8 bases removed from V and 5 bases from J, the gap between germline ends came to 15 bases. Sequencing was carried out using peripheral blood. V is TRBV6-5 and J is TRBJ2-5, with a possible D match to TRBD1 (5 bases). This clonotype was obtained from a man aged 60 to 75 with active or convalescent COVID-19. In nucleotides, the CDR3 is TGTGCCAGCGGGTCAGGGATGAGGGAGACCCAGTACTTC. The encoded protein is CASGSGMRETQYF.